What follows are 23 T cell receptor beta chains derived from one specimen sequenced in a study of blood T cell repertoires in COVID-19. Assay used: immunoSEQ multiplex PCR; TCRdb lists only in-frame clones, some missing. The data show 70,000 to 90,000 clones, with approximately 78% seen just once and 15% to 20% held by the top ten. Sequencing was done on a sample of peripheral blood. Source of these receptors: an older woman with acute or convalescent COVID-19.

The chain uses TRBV5-8 and TRBJ1-2, with D possibly being TRBD1 (6 bases). In germline, CDR1 is SGHTS, CDR2 YDEGEE. The CDR3 loop spans 14 amino acids. V lost 7 bases and J lost 4, with 17 bases in between. The CDR3 DNA follows: TGTGCCAGCGAACCCCAGGGGCTAGGCTATGGCTACACCTTC. Its translation is CASEPQGLGYGYTF.

V is TRBV9 and J is TRBJ1-6; 9 bases fit TRBD1. The CDR3 has 17 residues. V shed 4 bases and J 1 base; nucleotides not matched to a gene: 6. CDR1 is SGDLS and CDR2 is YYNGEE in the germline V gene. CDR3 nucleotides: TGTGCCAGCAGCCCAGACAGGGGGAGGTCCTATAATTCACCCCTCCACTTT. It is translated as CASSPDRGRSYNSPLHF.

V gene TRBV7-9 combines with J gene TRBJ1-1; D not certain. CDR1 SEHNR and CDR2 FQNEAQ come from the germline V gene (reference sequence). The CDR3 has 14 residues. Between the trimmed V and J ends, which lost 5 bases and 3 bases, there was a span of 13 bases. The CDR3 loop reads CASSPTGFHTEAFF. CDR3 DNA sequence: TGTGCCAGCAGCCCCACCGGGTTTCACACTGAAGCTTTCTTT.

The chain couples TRBV19 to TRBJ2-5, with 10 bases lining up with TRBD1. In germline, CDR1 is LNHDA, CDR2 SQIVND (reference sequence). V was clipped by 10 bases and J by 5 bases; unmatched bases: 13. The CDR3 covers 15 residues. This CDR3 reads CATAQTGQGKETQYF. For the CDR3, the DNA is TGTGCCACAGCTCAAACGGGACAGGGGAAGGAGACCCAGTACTTC.

The chain joins TRBV6-5 to TRBJ1-1, with a tentative D call TRBD1 (5 bases). CDR1 MNHEY and CDR2 SVGAGI come from the germline V gene. The CDR3 contains 13 residues. V was clipped by 6 bases and J by 0 bases, with 8 bases between them. This chain's CDR3 is CASSQGMNTEAFF. The CDR3 bases are TGTGCCAGCAGCCAGGGCATGAACACTGAAGCTTTCTTT.

This clone was observed a few times. Other DNA sequences in the same sample also yield this CDR3. The chain combines TRBV7-9 with TRBJ1-3; TRBD1 matches at 10 bases. Germline V CDR1 and CDR2: SEHNR, FQNEAQ (reference sequence). J gave up 1 base and V 4 bases, and 1 base lay outside the gene matches. This CDR3 has 15 residues. Written as DNA, the CDR3 is TGTGCCAGCAGCTGGGGACAGGGGTCTGGAAACACCATATATTTT. Translated: CASSWGQGSGNTIYF.

This clone was picked up one time. V usage is TRBV5-1 and J usage is TRBJ2-3; TRBD1 is a possible D gene (6 bases). The CDR3 contains 14 residues. CDR1 and CDR2 (germline): SGHRS, YFSETQ. V was clipped by 6 bases and J by 3 bases, with 14 bases between them. The CDR3 region is CASNGQSGTDTQYF. CDR3 in DNA: TGCGCCAGCAACGGACAGTCGGGGACAGATACGCAGTATTTT. Based on the CDR3 plus reference TRBV5-1 and TRBJ2-3, the full variable domain is KAGVTQTPRYLIKTRGQQVTLSCSPISGHRSVSWYQQTPGQGLQFLFEYFSETQRNKGNFPGRFSGRQFSNSRSEMNVSTLELGDSALYLCASNGQSGTDTQYFGPGTRLTVL.

The chain carries TRBV24-1 and TRBJ1-2, with 7 bases aligning to TRBD1. This CDR3 spans 13 amino acids. Trimming at V came to 3 bases and at J to 6 bases, leaving 3 bases not matched to a gene. Germline CDR1 reads KGHDR; CDR2 reads SFDVKD. In DNA, the CDR3 is TGTGCCACCAGTGATCTTGGACAGGATGGCTACACCTTC. It yields the protein CATSDLGQDGYTF.

The chain uses TRBV3-1 (or the pseudogene TRBV3-2) and TRBJ1-2; D may be TRBD1 (5 bases). Germline values: CDR1 LGHDT, CDR2 YNNKEL (reference sequence). V lost 0 bases and J 2 bases, leaving 13 bases between the germline ends. The CDR3 loop spans 16 amino acids. Written as DNA, the CDR3 is TGTGCCAGCAGCCAAGACGTGACAGAGTACAACTATGGCTACACCTTC. It encodes CASSQDVTEYNYGYTF.

The chain recombines TRBV19 with TRBJ2-1; D may be TRBD2 (7 bases). CDR1 LNHDA and CDR2 SQIVND come from the germline V gene (reference sequence). V was clipped by 1 base and J by 6 bases, with 16 bases between them. The CDR3 is 16 residues long. The CDR3 bases are TGTGCCAGTAGTATAGGGGGCAGGCGGGGGCTCAATGAGCAGTTCTTC. This encodes CASSIGGRRGLNEQFF.

This clone was picked up a small number of times. V is TRBV3-1 (or the pseudogene TRBV3-2) and J is TRBJ1-5; D perhaps matches TRBD1 (6 bases). This CDR3 spans 13 amino acids. V was cut by 7 bases and J by 7 bases, with 14 bases left in between. CDR1 and CDR2 from the germline V gene are LGHDT and YNNKEL (reference sequence). As DNA, the CDR3 is TGTGCCAGCACTCCAGGGGTCGGGCAGCCCCAGCATTTT. Translating gives CASTPGVGQPQHF.

V is TRBV18 and J is TRBJ2-3, with TRBD2 matching over 10 bases. Germline V gene sequence: CDR1 KGHSH, CDR2 LQKENI. CDR3 size: 15 residues. The V gene end was trimmed by 3 bases and the J gene end by 4 bases; junction bases not matched to a gene: 4. CDR3 sequence: CASSPSSGGADTQYF. The CDR3 DNA is TGTGCCAGCTCACCGTCTAGCGGGGGTGCAGATACGCAGTATTTT.

V is TRBV4-1 and J is TRBJ1-1, with D uncertain. Germline CDR1 is MGHRA and CDR2 is YSYEKL. The CDR3 runs 15 residues. The V end was cut by 6 bases, the J end by 0 bases, with 14 bases between. The CDR3 DNA reads TGCGCCAGCAGGTTTGGTACTCGCTTGAACACTGAAGCTTTCTTT. It codes for CASRFGTRLNTEAFF.

The chain employs TRBV3-1 (or the pseudogene TRBV3-2) and TRBJ2-3, with D maybe TRBD1 (6 bases). The V and J ends lost 4 bases and 6 bases respectively, with 17 bases between them. The CDR3 is 15 residues long. The germline V gene has CDR1 LGHDT and CDR2 YNNKEL (reference sequence). CDR3 sequence: CASSPLGQGLDTQYF. CDR3 coding DNA: TGTGCCAGCAGCCCGCTGGGTCAGGGGCTGGATACGCAGTATTTT.

The rearrangement joins TRBV11-2 to TRBJ2-7; D may be TRBD2 (7 bases). Germline V gene lookup returns CDR1 SGHAT and CDR2 FQNNGV. V gave up 5 bases and J gave up 1 base, with 15 bases separating them. CDR3 length equals 15 residues. Here the CDR3 DNA reads TGTGCCAGCAGCCTTAGTGCGGGGGCATCCTACGAGCAGTACGTC. Its translation: CASSLSAGASYEQYV.

The CDR3 region is CAWSIGSSYNSPLHF. CDR3 nucleotides: TGTGCCTGGAGTATAGGGAGCTCCTATAATTCACCCCTCCACTTT. The V call is TRBV30, the J call TRBJ1-6; the D is unclear. Germline-derived CDR1 and CDR2 are GTSNPN and SVGIG (reference sequence). V was clipped by 2 bases and J by 0 bases, with 8 bases between them. The CDR3 covers 15 residues.

The chain links TRBV5-6 to TRBJ2-3; 10 bases map to TRBD2. The CDR3 runs 16 residues. The germline V gene has CDR1 SGHDT and CDR2 YYEEEE. The V and J ends lost 0 bases and 4 bases, in that order; junction bases with no gene match: 5. The DNA of the CDR3 is TGTGCCAGCAGCTTGGTGGCTAGCGGGGGAGCAGATACGCAGTATTTT. Its protein is CASSLVASGGADTQYF. Supplemented by reference TRBV5-6 and TRBJ2-3, the full variable domain reads DAGVTQSPTHLIKTRGQQVTLRCSPKSGHDTVSWYQQALGQGPQFIFQYYEEEERQRGNFPDRFSGHQFPNYSSELNVNALLLGDSALYLCASSLVASGGADTQYFGPGTRLTVL.

V usage is TRBV19 and J usage is TRBJ2-4; 7 nucleotides align to TRBD1. Germline V gene data show CDR1 as LNHDA and CDR2 as SQIVND (reference sequence). Germline trimming cut 4 bases from V and 0 bases from J; bases unmatched to any gene: 9. The CDR3 runs to 17 residues. The CDR3 region is CASSTRTGGIAKNIQYF. Here the CDR3 DNA reads TGTGCCAGTAGTACGCGGACAGGTGGGATAGCCAAAAACATTCAGTACTTC.

This chain's CDR3 is CASSHVARSNYGYTF. Here the CDR3 DNA reads TGTGCCAGCAGCCATGTCGCCAGGTCAAACTATGGCTACACCTTC. The rearrangement uses TRBV3-1 (or the pseudogene TRBV3-2) and TRBJ1-2; no clear D gene. CDR3 size: 15 residues. Trimming removed 3 bases from V and 2 bases from J, with 13 bases in between. Looked up from germline, CDR1 is LGHDT and CDR2 is YNNKEL (reference sequence).

This clone showed up many times. V is TRBV7-2 and J is TRBJ2-1, with 13 bases aligning to TRBD2. The trim removed 4 bases at V and 8 bases at J, leaving 8 bases unmatched. CDR1 and CDR2 from the germline V gene are SGHTA and FQGNSA. The CDR3 is made up of 16 amino acids. Here the CDR3 DNA reads TGTGCCAGCAGCTCACTAGCGGGGGGGCCTCGAGATGAGCAGTTCTTC. It encodes CASSSLAGGPRDEQFF.

The rearrangement uses TRBV24-1 and TRBJ2-5; the match to TRBD2 covers 9 bases. CDR1 KGHDR and CDR2 SFDVKD come from the germline V gene. The CDR3 contains 17 residues. V lost 7 bases, J lost 4 bases, and 15 bases stayed unmatched. The CDR3 region is CATSALAGLSGGETQYF. As DNA, the CDR3 is TGTGCCACCAGCGCACTAGCGGGCCTCTCGGGCGGAGAGACCCAGTACTTC.

The chain carries TRBV3-1 (or the pseudogene TRBV3-2) and TRBJ1-2, with D unresolved. Trimming removed 1 base from V and 5 bases from J, with 26 bases in between. This CDR3 contains 19 residues. In germline, CDR1 is LGHDT, CDR2 YNNKEL (reference sequence). The CDR3 region is CASSQGPAQRKLSVYGYTF. The CDR3 DNA reads as TGTGCCAGCAGCCAAGGCCCTGCCCAGAGAAAACTATCTGTTTATGGCTACACCTTC.

Turning to this clone: One end of the junction varies from germline; a read error may be responsible. The rearrangement links TRBV24-1 to TRBJ2-3; possible D gene TRBD2, 5 bases. The CDR3 sequence is 14 residues long. Germline V lookup: CDR1 KGHDR, CDR2 SFDVKD. Here the CDR3 DNA reads TGTGTCACCAGTGAACAACTAGAAGGAGATACGCAGTATTTT. Encoded protein: CVTSEQLEGDTQYF.